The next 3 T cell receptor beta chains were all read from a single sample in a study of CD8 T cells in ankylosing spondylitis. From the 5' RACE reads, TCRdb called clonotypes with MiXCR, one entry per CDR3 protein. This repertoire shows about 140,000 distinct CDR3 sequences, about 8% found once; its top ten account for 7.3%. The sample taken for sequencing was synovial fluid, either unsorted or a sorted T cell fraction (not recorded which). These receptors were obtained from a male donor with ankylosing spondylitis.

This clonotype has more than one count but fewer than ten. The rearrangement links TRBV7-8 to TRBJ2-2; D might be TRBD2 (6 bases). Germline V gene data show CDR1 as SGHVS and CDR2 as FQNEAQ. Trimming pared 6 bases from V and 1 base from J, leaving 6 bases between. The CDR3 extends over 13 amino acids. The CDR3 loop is CASRGGNTGELFF. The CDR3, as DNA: TGTGCCAGCAGGGGGGGGAACACCGGGGAGCTGTTTTTT. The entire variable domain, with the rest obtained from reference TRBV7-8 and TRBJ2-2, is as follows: GAGVSQSPRYKVAKRGQDVALRCDPISGHVSLFWYQQALGQGPEFLTYFQNEAQLDKSGLPSDRFFAERPEGSVSTLKIQRTQQEDSAVYLCASRGGNTGELFFGEGSRLTVL.

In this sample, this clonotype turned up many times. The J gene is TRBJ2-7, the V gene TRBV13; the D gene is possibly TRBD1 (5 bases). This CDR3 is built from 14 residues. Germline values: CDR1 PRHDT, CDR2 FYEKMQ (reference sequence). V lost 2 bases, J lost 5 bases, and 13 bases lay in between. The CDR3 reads CASSLRQPGNEQYF. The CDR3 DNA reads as TGTGCCAGCAGCTTAAGACAGCCAGGGAACGAGCAGTACTTC.

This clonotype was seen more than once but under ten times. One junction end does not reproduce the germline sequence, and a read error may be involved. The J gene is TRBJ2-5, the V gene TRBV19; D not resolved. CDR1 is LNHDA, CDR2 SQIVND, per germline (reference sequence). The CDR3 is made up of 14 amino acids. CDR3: CASSSPQYQETQYF. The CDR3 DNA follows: TGTGCCAGCAGTAGTCCCCAGTACCAAGAGACCCAGTACTTC. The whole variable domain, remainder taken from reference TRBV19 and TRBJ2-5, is DGGITQSPKYLFRKEGQNVTLSCEQNLNHDAMYWYRQDPGQGLRLIYYSQIVNDFQKGDIAEGYSVSREKKESFPLTVTSAQKNPTAFYLCASSSPQYQETQYFGPGTRLLVL.